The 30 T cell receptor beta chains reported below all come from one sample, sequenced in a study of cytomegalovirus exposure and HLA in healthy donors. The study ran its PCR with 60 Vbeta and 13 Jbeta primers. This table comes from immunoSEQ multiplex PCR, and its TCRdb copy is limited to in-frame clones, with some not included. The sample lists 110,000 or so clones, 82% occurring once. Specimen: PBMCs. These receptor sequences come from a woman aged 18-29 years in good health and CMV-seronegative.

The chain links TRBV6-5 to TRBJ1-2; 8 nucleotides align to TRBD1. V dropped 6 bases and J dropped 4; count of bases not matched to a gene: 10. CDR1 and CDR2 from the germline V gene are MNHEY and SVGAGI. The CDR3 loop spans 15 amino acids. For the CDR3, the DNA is TGTGCCAGCAGACTCAGCAGGGGGCATAGCTATGGCTACACCTTC. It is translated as CASRLSRGHSYGYTF.

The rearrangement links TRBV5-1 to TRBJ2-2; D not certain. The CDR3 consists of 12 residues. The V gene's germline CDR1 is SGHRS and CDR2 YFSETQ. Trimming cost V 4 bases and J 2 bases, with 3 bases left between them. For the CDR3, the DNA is TGCGCCAGCAGCCCTAACACCGGGGAGCTGTTTTTT. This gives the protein CASSPNTGELFF.

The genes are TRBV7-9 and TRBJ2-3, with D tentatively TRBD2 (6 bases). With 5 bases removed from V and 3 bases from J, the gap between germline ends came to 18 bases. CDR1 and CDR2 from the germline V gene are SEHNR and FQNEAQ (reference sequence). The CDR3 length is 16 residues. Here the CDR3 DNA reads TGTGCCAGCAGCCTAGATCCGGGGGAGTGGACAGATACGCAGTATTTT. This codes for CASSLDPGEWTDTQYF.

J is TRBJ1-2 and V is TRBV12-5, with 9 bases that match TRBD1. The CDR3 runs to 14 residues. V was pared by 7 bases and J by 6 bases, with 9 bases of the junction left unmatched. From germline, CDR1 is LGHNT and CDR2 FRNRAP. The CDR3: CASDSPGQGNGYTF. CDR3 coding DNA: TGTGCTAGTGATTCCCCGGGACAGGGTAATGGCTACACCTTC.

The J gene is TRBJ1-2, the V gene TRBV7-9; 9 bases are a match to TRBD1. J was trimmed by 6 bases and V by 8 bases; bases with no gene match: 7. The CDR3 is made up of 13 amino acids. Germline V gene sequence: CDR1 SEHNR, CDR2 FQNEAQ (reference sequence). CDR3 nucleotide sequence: TGTGCCAGCCTTGGGGACAGGGCTAATGGCTACACCTTC. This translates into CASLGDRANGYTF. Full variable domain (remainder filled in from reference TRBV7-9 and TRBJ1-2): DTGVSQNPRHKITKRGQNVTFRCDPISEHNRLYWYRQTLGQGPEFLTYFQNEAQLEKSRLLSDRFSAERPKGSFSTLEIQRTEQGDSAMYLCASLGDRANGYTFGSGTRLTVV.

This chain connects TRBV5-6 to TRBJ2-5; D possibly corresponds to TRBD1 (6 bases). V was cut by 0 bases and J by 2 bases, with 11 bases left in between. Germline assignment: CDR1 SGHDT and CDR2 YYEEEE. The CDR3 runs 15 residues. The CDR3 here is CASSLVGTQQETQYF. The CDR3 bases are TGTGCCAGCAGCTTGGTCGGGACACAACAAGAGACCCAGTACTTC.

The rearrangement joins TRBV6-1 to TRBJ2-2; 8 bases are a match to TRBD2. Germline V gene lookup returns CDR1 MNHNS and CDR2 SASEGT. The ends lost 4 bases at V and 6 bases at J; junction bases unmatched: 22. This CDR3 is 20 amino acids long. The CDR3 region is CASSVVNSGMVKSQSGELFF. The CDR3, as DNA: TGTGCCAGCAGTGTAGTGAATAGCGGGATGGTTAAGTCGCAGTCCGGGGAGCTGTTTTTT.

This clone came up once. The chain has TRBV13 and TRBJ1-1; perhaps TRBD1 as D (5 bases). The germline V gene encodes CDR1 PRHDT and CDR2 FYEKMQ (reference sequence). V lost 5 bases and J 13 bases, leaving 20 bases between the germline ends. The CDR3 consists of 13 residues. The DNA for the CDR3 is TGTGCCAGCAGCGGCCCCGGGGGACGAAACGGTTTCTTT. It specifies CASSGPGGRNGFF.

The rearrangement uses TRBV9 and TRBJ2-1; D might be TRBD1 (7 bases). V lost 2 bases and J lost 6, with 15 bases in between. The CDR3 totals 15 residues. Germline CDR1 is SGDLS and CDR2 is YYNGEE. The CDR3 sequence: CASSVDPGGGNEQFF. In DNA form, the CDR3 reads TGTGCCAGCAGCGTCGACCCAGGGGGAGGCAATGAGCAGTTCTTC.

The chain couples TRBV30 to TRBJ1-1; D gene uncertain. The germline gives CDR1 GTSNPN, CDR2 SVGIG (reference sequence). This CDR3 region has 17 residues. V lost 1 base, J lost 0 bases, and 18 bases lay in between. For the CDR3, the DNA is TGTGCCTGGAGTGATTTGTGGGCGCAAGTGATGAACACTGAAGCTTTCTTT. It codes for CAWSDLWAQVMNTEAFF.

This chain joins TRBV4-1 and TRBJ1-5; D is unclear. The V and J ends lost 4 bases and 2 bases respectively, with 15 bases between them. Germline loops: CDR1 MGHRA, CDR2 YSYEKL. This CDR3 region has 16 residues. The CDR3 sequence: CASSRLEGWGNQPQHF. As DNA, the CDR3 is TGCGCCAGCAGCCGTCTGGAGGGCTGGGGCAATCAGCCCCAGCATTTT.

Written as DNA, the CDR3 is TGTGCCAGCTCCCTCGGGACAGCGAACACTGAAGCTTTCTTT. Protein sequence: CASSLGTANTEAFF. V and J are TRBV18 and TRBJ1-1, with TRBD1 matching 7 bases. This CDR3 has 14 amino acids. V lost 6 bases and J lost 1; bases outside the gene matches: 5. Per germline, CDR1 KGHSH and CDR2 LQKENI.

CDR3 sequence: CSAAGTGYHEQFF. CDR3 bases: TGCAGCGCGGCCGGGACAGGGTATCATGAGCAGTTCTTC. The chain links TRBV29-1 to TRBJ2-1; 9 nucleotides agree with TRBD1. V gave up 7 bases and J gave up 8 bases; unmatched junction bases: 9. There are 13 residues in the CDR3. Looked up from germline, CDR1 is SQVTM and CDR2 is ANQGSEA.

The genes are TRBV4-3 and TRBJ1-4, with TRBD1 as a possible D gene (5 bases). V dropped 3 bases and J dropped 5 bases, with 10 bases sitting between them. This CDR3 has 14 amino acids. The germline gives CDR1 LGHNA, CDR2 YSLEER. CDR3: CASSQAGQNEKLFF. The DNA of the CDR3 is TGCGCCAGCAGCCAGGCGGGGCAAAATGAAAAACTGTTTTTT.

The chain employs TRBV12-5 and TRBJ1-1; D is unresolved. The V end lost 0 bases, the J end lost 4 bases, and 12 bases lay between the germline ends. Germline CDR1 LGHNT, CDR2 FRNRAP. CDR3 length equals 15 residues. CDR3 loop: CASGLVLGGSTEAFF. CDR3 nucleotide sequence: TGTGCTAGTGGTTTGGTACTGGGCGGGAGCACTGAAGCTTTCTTT.

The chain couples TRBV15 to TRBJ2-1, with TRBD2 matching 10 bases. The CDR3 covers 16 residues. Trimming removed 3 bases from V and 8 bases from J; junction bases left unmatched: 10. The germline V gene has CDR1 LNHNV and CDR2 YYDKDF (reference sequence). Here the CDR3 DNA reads TGTGCCACCAGCAGGACCCGCCAGCGGGGGGGTGATGAGCAGTTCTTC. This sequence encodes CATSRTRQRGGDEQFF.

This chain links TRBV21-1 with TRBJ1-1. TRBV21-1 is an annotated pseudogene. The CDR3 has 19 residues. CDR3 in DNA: TGTGCCAGCAGCAAAGCGGAGGGGCGCCGAGGGAAGGTTTACACTGAAGCTTTCTTT. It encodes CASSKAEGRRGKVYTEAFF.

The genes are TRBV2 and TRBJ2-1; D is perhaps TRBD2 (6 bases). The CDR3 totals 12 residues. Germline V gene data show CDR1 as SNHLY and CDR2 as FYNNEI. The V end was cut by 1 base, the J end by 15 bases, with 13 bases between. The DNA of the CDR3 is TGTGCCAGCAGTGAAGGGGACTCTAAAAGGTTCTTC. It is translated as CASSEGDSKRFF. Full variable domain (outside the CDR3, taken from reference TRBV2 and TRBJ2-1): EPEVTQTPSHQVTQMGQEVILRCVPISNHLYFYWYRQILGQKVEFLVSFYNNEISEKSEIFDDQFSVERPDGSNFTLKIRSTKLEDSAMYFCASSEGDSKRFFGPGTRLTVL.

The CDR3 DNA reads TGTGCCAGCAGCTTCCGGACAGGGAACGGCTACACCTTC. It yields the protein CASSFRTGNGYTF. This chain links TRBV7-8 with TRBJ1-2; TRBD1 matches at 8 bases. CDR1 is SGHVS and CDR2 is FQNEAQ in the germline V gene. CDR3 length equals 13 residues. The V and J ends lost 3 bases and 8 bases, in that order; junction bases with no gene match: 5.

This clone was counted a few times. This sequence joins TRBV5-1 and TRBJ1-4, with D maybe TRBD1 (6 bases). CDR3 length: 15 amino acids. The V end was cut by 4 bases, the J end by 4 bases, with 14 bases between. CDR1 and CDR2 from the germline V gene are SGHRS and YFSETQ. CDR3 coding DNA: TGCGCCAGCAGCCTCGGACAGATTAATAATGAAAAACTGTTTTTT. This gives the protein CASSLGQINNEKLFF.

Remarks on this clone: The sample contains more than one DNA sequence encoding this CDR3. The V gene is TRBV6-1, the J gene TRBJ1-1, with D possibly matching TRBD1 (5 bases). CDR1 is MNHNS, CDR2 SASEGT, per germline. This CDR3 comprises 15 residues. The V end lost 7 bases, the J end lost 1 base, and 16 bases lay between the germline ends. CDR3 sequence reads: CASNPRGLRNTEAFF. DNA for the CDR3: TGTGCCAGCAACCCCCGGGGGTTGCGGAACACTGAAGCTTTCTTT.

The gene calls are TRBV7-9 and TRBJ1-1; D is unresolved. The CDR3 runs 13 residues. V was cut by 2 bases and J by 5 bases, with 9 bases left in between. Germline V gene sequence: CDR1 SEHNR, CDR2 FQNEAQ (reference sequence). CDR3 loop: CASSLIGSTEAFF. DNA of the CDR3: TGTGCCAGCAGCTTAATAGGGAGTACTGAAGCTTTCTTT.

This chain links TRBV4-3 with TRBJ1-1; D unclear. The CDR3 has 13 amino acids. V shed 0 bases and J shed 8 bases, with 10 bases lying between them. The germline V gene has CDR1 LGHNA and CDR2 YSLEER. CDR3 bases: TGCGCCAGCAGCCAAGATAGAGAGGCAGAAGCTTTCTTT. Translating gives CASSQDREAEAFF.

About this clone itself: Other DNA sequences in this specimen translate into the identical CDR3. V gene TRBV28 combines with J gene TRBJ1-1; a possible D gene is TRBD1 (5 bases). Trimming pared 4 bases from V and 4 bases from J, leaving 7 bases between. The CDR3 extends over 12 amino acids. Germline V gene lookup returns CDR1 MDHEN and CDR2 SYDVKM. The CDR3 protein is CASSSRVTEAFF. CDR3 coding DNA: TGTGCCAGCAGTTCCAGGGTCACTGAAGCTTTCTTT.

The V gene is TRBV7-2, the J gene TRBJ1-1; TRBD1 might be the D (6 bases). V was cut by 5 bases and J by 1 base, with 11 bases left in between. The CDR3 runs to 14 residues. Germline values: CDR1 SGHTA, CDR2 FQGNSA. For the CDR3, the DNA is TGTGCCAGCAGCGTAGGACAGAGGAACACTGAAGCTTTCTTT. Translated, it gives CASSVGQRNTEAFF.

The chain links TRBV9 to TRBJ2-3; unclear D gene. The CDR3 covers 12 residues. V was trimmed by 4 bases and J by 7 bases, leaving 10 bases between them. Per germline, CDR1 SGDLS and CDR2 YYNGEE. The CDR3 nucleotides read TGTGCCAGCAGCCCGAGAGAGTATACGCAGTATTTT. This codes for CASSPREYTQYF.

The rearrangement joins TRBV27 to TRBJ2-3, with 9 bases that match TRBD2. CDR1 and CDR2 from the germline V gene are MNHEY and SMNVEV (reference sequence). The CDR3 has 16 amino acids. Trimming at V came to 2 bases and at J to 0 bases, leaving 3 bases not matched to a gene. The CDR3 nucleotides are TGTGCCAGCAGTTTAAGGCGGGGGGGAAGCACAGATACGCAGTATTTT. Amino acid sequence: CASSLRRGGSTDTQYF.

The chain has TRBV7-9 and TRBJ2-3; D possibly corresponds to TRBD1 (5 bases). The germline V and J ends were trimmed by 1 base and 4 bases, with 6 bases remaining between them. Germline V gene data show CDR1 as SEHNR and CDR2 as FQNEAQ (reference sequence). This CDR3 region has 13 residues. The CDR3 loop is CASSLVGPDTQYF. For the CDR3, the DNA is TGTGCCAGCAGCTTAGTGGGGCCAGATACGCAGTATTTT.

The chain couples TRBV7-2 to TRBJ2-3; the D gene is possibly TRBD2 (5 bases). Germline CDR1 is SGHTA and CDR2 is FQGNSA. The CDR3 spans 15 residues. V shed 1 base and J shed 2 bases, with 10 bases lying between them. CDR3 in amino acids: CASSLVAGITDTQYF. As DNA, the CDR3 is TGTGCCAGCAGCTTAGTTGCGGGTATCACAGATACGCAGTATTTT.

CDR3 in amino acids: CASSESGGQGDYEQYV. The CDR3 DNA follows: TGCGCCAGCAGTGAGTCGGGAGGACAGGGGGACTACGAGCAGTACGTC. The chain uses TRBV10-1 and TRBJ2-7; 10 bases are shared with TRBD1. Germline assignment: CDR1 WNHNN and CDR2 SYGVQD (reference sequence). The CDR3 length is 16 residues. J was trimmed by 3 bases and V by 0 bases; bases with no gene match: 5.